The present entry profiles one T cell receptor (beta chain) with its context. This record comes from a study of synovial regulatory T cells in juvenile arthritis. The assay was immunoSEQ multiplex PCR, and TCRdb's table has in-frame clones only and misses some. The repertoire table contains 7,700 or so clones. Sequencing was done on a sample of Treg cells from blood. The subset was: remaining (HLA-DR-negative) circulating blood Treg cells. The TCR was taken from a donor between 2 and 35 years old with juvenile idiopathic arthritis.

The CDR3 is CASSQVSGTEKEQFF. The chain joins TRBV14 to TRBJ2-1; no DNA is available, so the TRBD1 call from TCRdb remains unchecked. Germline CDR1 and CDR2: SGHDN and FVKESK. This CDR3 has 15 residues. A DNA sequence was not provided.